This TCR beta chain was captured in a study of cytomegalovirus exposure and HLA in healthy donors. The CDR3 spans 18 residues. With V trimmed by 6 bases and J by 0 bases, 13 bases remained unmatched. CDR1 and CDR2 (germline): PRHDT, FYEKMQ (reference sequence). The repertoire was sequenced with immunoSEQ multiplex PCR; TCRdb's copy has only in-frame clones and lacks some. The sample carries around 200,000 clones, 80% to 90% recorded once. The receptor's source is a woman between 25 and 40 years old in good health and CMV-seronegative. Input material: PBMCs. V usage is TRBV13 and J usage is TRBJ1-1, with 10 bases aligning to TRBD1. CDR3 sequence reads: CASRRQLDRGRVNTEAFF. The CDR3, as DNA: TGTGCCAGCAGACGTCAATTGGACAGGGGGAGGGTGAACACTGAAGCTTTCTTT.